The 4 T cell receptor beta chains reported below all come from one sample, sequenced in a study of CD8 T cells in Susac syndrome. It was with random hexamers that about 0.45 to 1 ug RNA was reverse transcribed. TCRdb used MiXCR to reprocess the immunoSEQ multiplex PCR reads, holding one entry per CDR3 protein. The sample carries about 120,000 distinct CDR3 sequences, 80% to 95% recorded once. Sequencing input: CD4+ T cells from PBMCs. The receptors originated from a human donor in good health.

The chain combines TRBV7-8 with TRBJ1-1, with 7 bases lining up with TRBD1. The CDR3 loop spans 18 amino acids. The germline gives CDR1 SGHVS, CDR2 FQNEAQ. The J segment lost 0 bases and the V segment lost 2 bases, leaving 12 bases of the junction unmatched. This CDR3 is CASSLTATGMGLNTEAFF. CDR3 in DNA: TGTGCCAGCAGCTTAACGGCGACAGGGATGGGACTGAACACTGAAGCTTTCTTT.

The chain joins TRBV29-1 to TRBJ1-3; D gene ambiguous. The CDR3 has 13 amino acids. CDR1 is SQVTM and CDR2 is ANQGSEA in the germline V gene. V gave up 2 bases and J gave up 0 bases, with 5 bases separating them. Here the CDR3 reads CSVEQISGNTIYF. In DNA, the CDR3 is TGCAGCGTTGAACAAATCTCTGGAAACACCATATATTTT.

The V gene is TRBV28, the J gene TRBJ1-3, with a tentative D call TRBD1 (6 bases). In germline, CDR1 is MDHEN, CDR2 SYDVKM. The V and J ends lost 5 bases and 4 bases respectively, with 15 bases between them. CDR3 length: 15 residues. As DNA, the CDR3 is TGTGCCAGCAGTCTAGGGGGGCTTACCGGAAACACCATATATTTT. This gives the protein CASSLGGLTGNTIYF. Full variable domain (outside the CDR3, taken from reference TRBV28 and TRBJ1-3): DVKVTQSSRYLVKRTGEKVFLECVQDMDHENMFWYRQDPGLGLRLIYFSYDVKMKEKGDIPEGYSVSREKKERFSLILESASTNQTSMYLCASSLGGLTGNTIYFGEGSWLTVV.

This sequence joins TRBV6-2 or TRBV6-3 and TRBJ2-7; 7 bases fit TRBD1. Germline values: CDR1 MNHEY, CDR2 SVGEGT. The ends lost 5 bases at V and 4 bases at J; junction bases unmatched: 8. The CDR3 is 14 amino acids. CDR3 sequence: CASSPDRVMYEQYF. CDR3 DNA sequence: TGTGCCAGCAGTCCCGACAGGGTGATGTACGAGCAGTACTTC.